The T cell receptor (beta chain) described here comes from a study of human T cells and chemical hapten exposure. At the level of the study: A mostly female patient group had alopecia areata, totalis or universalis.

Sample time point: patch test 1, 2 weeks after DPC sensitization. Treatment specified: therapeutic diphenylcyclopropenone sensitization with weekly scalp DPC. This clonotype has at least ten counts. What it binds is unknown. Study-wide results and limits: Sensitization with DPC brought no change to TCRs above 1 in 1000 in frequency.

Germline assignment: CDR1 ENHRY and CDR2 SYGVKD. The length of the CDR3 is 16 residues. Trimming removed 0 bases at V and 2 bases at J, with 10 bases between. Authors' analysis steps: There were a median of around 97,000 TCRs per sample, with a range from about 23,224 to 690,600. TCRdb re-analysed the RACE reads in MiXCR, keeping a single row per CDR3 protein. The V and J calls and clone size are TCRdb's, not the authors'. This table has some 340,000 distinct CDR3 sequences, around 7% appearing once. The clonotype comes from a woman aged 18-29 years with alopecia areata. Some clones in this sample may be carry-over from other donors' samples. The chain is built from TRBV10-3 and TRBJ2-2; D may be TRBD1 or TRBD2 (6 bases each). The sample was whole blood, taken in connection with sensitization to the hapten diphenylcyclopropenone (DPC). DNA of the CDR3: TGTGCCATCAGTGAGTCCGGGGGCGCAAACACCGGGGAGCTGTTTTTT. Amino acid sequence: CAISESGGANTGELFF.